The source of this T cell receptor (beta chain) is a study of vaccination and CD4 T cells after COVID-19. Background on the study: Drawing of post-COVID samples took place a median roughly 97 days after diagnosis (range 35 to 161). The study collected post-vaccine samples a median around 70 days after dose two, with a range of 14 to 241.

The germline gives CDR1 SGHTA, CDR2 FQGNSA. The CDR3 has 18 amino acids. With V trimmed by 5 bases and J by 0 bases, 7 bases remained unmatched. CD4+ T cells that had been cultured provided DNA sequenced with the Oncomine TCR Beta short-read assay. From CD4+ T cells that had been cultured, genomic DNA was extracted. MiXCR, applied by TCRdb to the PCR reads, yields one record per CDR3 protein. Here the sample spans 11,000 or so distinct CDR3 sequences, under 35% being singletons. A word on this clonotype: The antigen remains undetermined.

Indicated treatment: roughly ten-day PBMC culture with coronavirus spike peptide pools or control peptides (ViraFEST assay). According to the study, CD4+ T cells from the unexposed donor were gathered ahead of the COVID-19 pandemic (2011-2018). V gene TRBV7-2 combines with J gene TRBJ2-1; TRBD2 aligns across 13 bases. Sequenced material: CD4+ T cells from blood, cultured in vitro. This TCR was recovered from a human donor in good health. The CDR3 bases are TGTGCCAGCAGCCCTGGACTAGCGGGGGCGAGCTCCTACAATGAGCAGTTCTTC. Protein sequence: CASSPGLAGASSYNEQFF.